This entry features one T cell receptor beta chain sequence. Its specificity is not known. This entry comes from a study of cytomegalovirus exposure and HLA in healthy donors. Whole-study context: Within an early data release were tens of millions of unique TCRs drawn from HLA-typed donors.

Vbeta (60) and Jbeta (13) primers were used in the PCR. The table came from immunoSEQ multiplex PCR; TCRdb's copy has only in-frame clones and leaves some out. The sample yields fewer than 200,000 clones, about 72% seen once. Germline-derived CDR1 and CDR2 are SGHKS and YYEKEE (reference sequence). The ends were cut back, 0 bases at V and 3 bases at J, with 6 bases in the middle. The CDR3 covers 13 residues. Findings and limits, study-wide: In most subjects, TCR beta sequences reportedly gave accurate predictions of HLA-A and HLA-B alleles. In a later analysis, a missense DCLRE1C variant was linked to TCR beta V- and J-gene trimming. When the data were analyzed later, several of the most significant clusters appeared to be linked to common viral pathogens.

The sequence was obtained from a young man in good health and CMV-seropositive. What was sequenced was PBMCs. The chain couples TRBV5-5 to TRBJ2-5; possible D gene TRBD1, 6 bases. The CDR3 spells CASSLDREETQYF. The CDR3 DNA sequence: TGTGCCAGCAGCTTGGACAGGGAAGAGACCCAGTACTTC.